The 8 T cell receptor beta chains reported below all come from one sample, sequenced in a study of shared clonotypes between healthy human individuals (dated by TCRdb to the early 2020s). The library was generated by the immunoSEQ multiplex PCR assay. What TCRdb holds here is the immuneACCESS table cut down to in-frame rearrangements. Part of the clones is not present; checked against another copy, under half of the missing clones reflect an unresolved V gene, and the others are unexplained. The sample has about 1 million clones on record, around 78% of them singletons. More than 0.45% of the sample belongs to the ten largest clones. Sample: memory CD4+ T cells from PBMCs. Sample cell subset or site, as interpreted from the label and publication: CD45RA-negative fraction. The receptors stem from a man aged 18 to 30 in good health. Some clones in this sample may be carry-over from other donors' samples.

The table lists this clone with a count of one. The CDR3 protein is CASSLDWREGNEQFF. CDR3 nucleotides: TGTGCCAGCAGCTTAGATTGGCGGGAGGGCAATGAGCAGTTCTTC. The chain employs TRBV13 and TRBJ2-1; 9 bases fit TRBD2. After removal of 1 base from V and 6 bases from J, the junction contained 4 bases not matched to a gene. The CDR3 has 15 amino acids. Looked up from germline, CDR1 is PRHDT and CDR2 is FYEKMQ (reference sequence).

The chain links TRBV9 to TRBJ2-5, with 8 bases that match TRBD2. The V gene's germline CDR1 is SGDLS and CDR2 YYNGEE. This CDR3 region has 16 residues. The junction had 11 bases not matched to a gene; V was cut back by 3 bases and J by 4 bases. Here the CDR3 DNA reads TGTGCCAGCAGCGACCATCCAGCGGGAGTCGGAGAGACCCAGTACTTC. Translated: CASSDHPAGVGETQYF.

The gene calls are TRBV6-4 and TRBJ1-2; possibly TRBD1 for D (5 bases). The CDR3 runs to 18 residues. V lost 0 bases and J lost 3, with 20 bases in between. CDR1 is MRHNA, CDR2 SNTAGT, per germline. The CDR3 region is CASSDSPKTPGIYYGYTF. The CDR3 region has the DNA TGTGCCAGCAGTGACTCCCCGAAAACCCCAGGGATTTACTATGGCTACACCTTC.

The chain employs TRBV29-1 and TRBJ1-1; 8 positions match TRBD1. CDR1 is SQVTM and CDR2 is ANQGSEA in the germline V gene. The CDR3 totals 17 residues. With 2 bases clipped from V and 1 base from J, the junction kept 12 bases outside the gene matches. The CDR3: CSVEPRQGPPPNTEAFF. For the CDR3, the DNA is TGCAGCGTTGAACCGCGACAGGGGCCCCCACCGAACACTGAAGCTTTCTTT.

The chain uses TRBV30 and TRBJ2-1; TRBD2 matches 7 bases. CDR1 and CDR2 from the germline V gene are GTSNPN and SVGIG (reference sequence). V gave up 3 bases and J gave up 3 bases; unmatched junction bases: 5. This CDR3 has 14 amino acids. The CDR3 loop reads CAWRSAGSYNEQFF. CDR3 nucleotides: TGTGCCTGGAGGTCAGCGGGGAGCTACAATGAGCAGTTCTTC.

The genes are TRBV6-4 and TRBJ1-2; TRBD1 matches 8 bases. Germline V gene sequence: CDR1 MRHNA, CDR2 SNTAGT. Trimming cost V 11 bases and J 3 bases; bases outside gene matches: 11. The CDR3 is 14 amino acids. The CDR3 coding sequence is TGTGCCGAATACGGACAGGGACATGACTATGGCTACACCTTC. Translating it yields CAEYGQGHDYGYTF.

The rearrangement uses TRBV5-1 and TRBJ2-7; weak D call: TRBD2 (5 bases). The CDR3 sequence is 13 residues long. CDR1 is SGHRS and CDR2 is YFSETQ in the germline V gene. Deletions cut 5 bases from V and 0 bases from J, with 9 bases between. CDR3 nucleotide sequence: TGCGCCAGCAGACGGAGGAGCTCCTACGAGCAGTACTTC. This codes for CASRRRSSYEQYF.

The chain combines TRBV9 with TRBJ2-1; either TRBD1 or TRBD2 may fit D (7 bases each). CDR1 SGDLS and CDR2 YYNGEE come from the germline V gene. The CDR3 runs 17 residues. V was shortened by 7 bases and J by 2 bases, with 22 bases between the two germline ends. DNA for the CDR3: TGTGCCAGCGGAGGGGGCAGTGGGGCGGGAGCCTACAATGAGCAGTTCTTC. It yields the protein CASGGGSGAGAYNEQFF.